Each of the 11 T cell receptor beta chains below was sequenced from the same sample in a study of T cell repertoires in cytomegalovirus infection. One entry per CDR3 protein, called by TCRdb with MiXCR from the reads. This table holds roughly 860,000 distinct CDR3 sequences, about 30% found once. Which antigens these TCRs recognize remains unknown. The sequencing used cultured CD8+ T cells from PBMCs, collected from culture after CMV antigen stimulation. The receptor source for this set is a human donor in good health (CMV status not recorded). Some clones in this sample may be carry-over from other donors' samples.

There are a few counts of this clonotype. This chain connects TRBV28 to TRBJ2-5; the D is unclear. The CDR3 extends over 14 amino acids. The V gene's germline CDR1 is MDHEN and CDR2 SYDVKM. Trimming pared 6 bases from V and 0 bases from J, leaving 11 bases between. The DNA of the CDR3 is TGTGCCAGCAGACCCCAGAGGTACCAAGAGACCCAGTACTTC. It encodes CASRPQRYQETQYF. The whole variable domain, remainder taken from reference TRBV28 and TRBJ2-5, is DVKVTQSSRYLVKRTGEKVFLECVQDMDHENMFWYRQDPGLGLRLIYFSYDVKMKEKGDIPEGYSVSREKKERFSLILESASTNQTSMYLCASRPQRYQETQYFGPGTRLLVL.

V is TRBV6-1 and J is TRBJ1-2; no clear D. Germline V gene data show CDR1 as MNHNS and CDR2 as SASEGT. There are 13 residues in the CDR3. Trimming shortened V by 5 bases and J by 4 bases, and 11 bases separated the two germline ends. The CDR3 bases are TGTGCCAGCAGTAAGGGAGACCTCTATGGCTACACCTTC. This codes for CASSKGDLYGYTF.

The chain uses TRBV6-2 or TRBV6-3 and TRBJ2-7; 10 nucleotides match TRBD1. The CDR3 length is 15 residues. Germline V gene lookup returns CDR1 MNHEY and CDR2 SVGEGT. The ends lost 2 bases at V and 2 bases at J; junction bases unmatched: 3. CDR3 DNA: TGTGCCAGCAGTTACGGGACAGGGGATACCTACGAGCAGTACGTC. This codes for CASSYGTGDTYEQYV.

This clonotype was seen only once. The genes are TRBV14 and TRBJ2-7, with 8 bases lining up with TRBD2. V was clipped by 0 bases and J by 7 bases; unmatched bases: 8. Germline V gene sequence: CDR1 SGHDN, CDR2 FVKESK. The CDR3 totals 15 residues. The CDR3 DNA reads as TGTGCCAGCAGCCAAGATAGCGGGGCGCTACGAGAGCAGTACTTC. Translating it yields CASSQDSGALREQYF.

This clonotype was seen many times. The chain is built from TRBV7-9 and TRBJ2-6; 9 bases line up with TRBD1. The germline gives CDR1 SEHNR, CDR2 FQNEAQ (reference sequence). The CDR3 has 21 residues. V lost 8 bases to trimming and J lost 2 bases; unmatched junction nucleotides: 22. Here the CDR3 DNA reads TGTGCCAGCGGAGGATACAAGGGGGTCGGGACAGGGCTACCTGGGGCCAACGTCCTGACTTTC. This codes for CASGGYKGVGTGLPGANVLTF. Supplemented by reference TRBV7-9 and TRBJ2-6, the full variable domain reads DTGVSQNPRHKITKRGQNVTFRCDPISEHNRLYWYRQTLGQGPEFLTYFQNEAQLEKSRLLSDRFSAERPKGSFSTLEIQRTEQGDSAMYLCASGGYKGVGTGLPGANVLTFGAGSRLTVL.

The rearrangement joins TRBV28 to TRBJ2-7, with D possibly TRBD1 on 5 matching bases. Germline V gene lookup returns CDR1 MDHEN and CDR2 SYDVKM. The CDR3 runs 14 residues. V was clipped by 5 bases and J by 7 bases, with 18 bases between them. CDR3 sequence (DNA): TGTGCCAGCAGTAACCTAGGGGAAAAATGGGAGCAGTACGTC. Translating gives CASSNLGEKWEQYV.

This clonotype was observed a few times. This chain joins TRBV19 and TRBJ2-1; 8 positions agree with TRBD2. Germline CDR1 and CDR2: LNHDA and SQIVND (reference sequence). CDR3 length: 14 amino acids. V was clipped by 1 base and J by 13 bases; unmatched bases: 9. The CDR3 DNA reads as TGTGCCAGTAGTATAGGGGGGACTAGTCGAGCCCAGTTCTTC. It specifies CASSIGGTSRAQFF.

This clonotype has a handful of counts. This sequence joins TRBV7-8 and TRBJ2-2; 9 nucleotides align to TRBD1. The germline V gene has CDR1 SGHVS and CDR2 FQNEAQ. This CDR3 spans 15 amino acids. V shed 6 bases and J 5 bases; nucleotides not matched to a gene: 7. CDR3 sequence reads: CASSPTGGRTGELFF. In DNA, the CDR3 is TGTGCCAGCAGTCCTACAGGGGGCCGTACCGGGGAGCTGTTTTTT. The complete variable domain, with remaining parts taken from reference TRBV7-8 and TRBJ2-2, reads GAGVSQSPRYKVAKRGQDVALRCDPISGHVSLFWYQQALGQGPEFLTYFQNEAQLDKSGLPSDRFFAERPEGSVSTLKIQRTQQEDSAVYLCASSPTGGRTGELFFGEGSRLTVL.

This clonotype was found many times. V and J are TRBV7-6 and TRBJ2-1; D is possibly TRBD2 (7 bases). CDR1 is SGHVS, CDR2 FNYEAQ, per germline. This CDR3 is 15 amino acids long. Deletions cut 0 bases from V and 9 bases from J, with 15 bases between. CDR3 loop: CASSLAGGGGFEQFF. The CDR3 DNA is TGTGCCAGCAGCTTAGCCGGGGGAGGGGGGTTTGAGCAGTTCTTC.

This clonotype was observed a few times. The chain couples TRBV24-1 to TRBJ1-4; D is perhaps TRBD1 (5 bases). The CDR3 loop spans 15 amino acids. V gave up 7 bases and J gave up 13 bases, with 24 bases separating them. CDR1 KGHDR and CDR2 SFDVKD come from the germline V gene. CDR3 sequence reads: CATSDPRDDPLGLFF. The CDR3 DNA follows: TGTGCCACCAGCGATCCTCGGGACGACCCCTTAGGACTGTTTTTT.

This clonotype was found many times. The gene calls are TRBV6-5 and TRBJ1-6, with D tentatively TRBD1 (6 bases). The CDR3 sequence is 17 residues long. CDR1 is MNHEY, CDR2 SVGAGI, per germline. Trimming removed 0 bases from V and 1 base from J, with 10 bases in between. DNA for the CDR3: TGTGCCAGCAGTTACTCGACAGGAGGGTCCTATAATTCACCCCTCCACTTT. This codes for CASSYSTGGSYNSPLHF.